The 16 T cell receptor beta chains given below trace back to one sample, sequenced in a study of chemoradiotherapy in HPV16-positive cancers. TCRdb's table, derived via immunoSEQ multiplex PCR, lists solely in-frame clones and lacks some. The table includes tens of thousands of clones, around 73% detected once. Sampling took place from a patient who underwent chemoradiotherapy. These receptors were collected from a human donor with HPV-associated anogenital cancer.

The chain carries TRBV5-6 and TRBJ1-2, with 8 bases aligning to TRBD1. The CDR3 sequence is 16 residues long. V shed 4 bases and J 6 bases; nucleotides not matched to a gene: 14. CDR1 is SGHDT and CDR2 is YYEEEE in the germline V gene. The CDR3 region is CASSIDRGVVGDGYTF. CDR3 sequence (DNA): TGTGCCAGCAGCATAGACAGGGGAGTTGTAGGAGATGGCTACACCTTC. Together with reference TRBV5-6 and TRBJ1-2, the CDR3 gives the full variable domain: DAGVTQSPTHLIKTRGQQVTLRCSPKSGHDTVSWYQQALGQGPQFIFQYYEEEERQRGNFPDRFSGHQFPNYSSELNVNALLLGDSALYLCASSIDRGVVGDGYTFGSGTRLTVV.

CDR3 bases: TGTGCCAGCAGCTTGACAGGGGACTACGAGCAGTACTTC. Its protein is CASSLTGDYEQYF. The V gene is TRBV9, the J gene TRBJ2-7; the match to TRBD1 covers 8 bases. Trimming took 4 bases from V and 3 from J; bases not matched to a gene: 3. In germline, CDR1 is SGDLS, CDR2 YYNGEE. This CDR3 spans 13 amino acids.

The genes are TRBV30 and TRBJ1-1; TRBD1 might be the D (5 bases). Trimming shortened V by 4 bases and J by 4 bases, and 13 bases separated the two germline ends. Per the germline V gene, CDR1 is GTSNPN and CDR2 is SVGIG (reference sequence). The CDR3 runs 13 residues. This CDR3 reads CAWNGGVGTEAFF. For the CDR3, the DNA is TGTGCCTGGAACGGGGGGGTAGGCACTGAAGCTTTCTTT.

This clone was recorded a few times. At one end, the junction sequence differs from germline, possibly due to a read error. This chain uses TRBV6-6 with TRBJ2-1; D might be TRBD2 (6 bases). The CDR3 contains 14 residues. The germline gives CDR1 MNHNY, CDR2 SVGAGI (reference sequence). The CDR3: CASSHSGLHNEQFF. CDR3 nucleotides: TGTGCCAGCAGTCACTCGGGACTCCACAATGAGCAGTTCTTC.

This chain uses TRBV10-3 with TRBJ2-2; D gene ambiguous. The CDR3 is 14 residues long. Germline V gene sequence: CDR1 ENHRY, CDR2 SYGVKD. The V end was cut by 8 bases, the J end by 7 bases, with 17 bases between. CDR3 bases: TGTGCCATCGGGGATACAGCCTTTTTCGGGGAGCTGTTTTTT. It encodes CAIGDTAFFGELFF.

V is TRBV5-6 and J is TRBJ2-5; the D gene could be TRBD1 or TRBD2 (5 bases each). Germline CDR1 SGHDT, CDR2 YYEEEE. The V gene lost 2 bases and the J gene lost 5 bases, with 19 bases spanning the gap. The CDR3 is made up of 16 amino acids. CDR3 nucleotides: TGTGCCAGCAGCTTTTTTCAGGGAGACCGTGAGGAGACCCAGTACTTC. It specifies CASSFFQGDREETQYF.

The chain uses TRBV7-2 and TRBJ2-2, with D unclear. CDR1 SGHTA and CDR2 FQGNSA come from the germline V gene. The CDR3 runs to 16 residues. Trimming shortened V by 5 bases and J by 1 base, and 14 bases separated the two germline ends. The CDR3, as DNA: TGTGCCAGCAGCCAAGTAGGGCAGATGAACACCGGGGAGCTGTTTTTT. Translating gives CASSQVGQMNTGELFF. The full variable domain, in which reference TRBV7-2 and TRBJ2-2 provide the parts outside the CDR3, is GAGVSQSPSNKVTEKGKDVELRCDPISGHTALYWYRQSLGQGLEFLIYFQGNSAPDKSGLPSDRFSAERTGGSVSTLTIQRTQQEDSAVYLCASSQVGQMNTGELFFGEGSRLTVL.

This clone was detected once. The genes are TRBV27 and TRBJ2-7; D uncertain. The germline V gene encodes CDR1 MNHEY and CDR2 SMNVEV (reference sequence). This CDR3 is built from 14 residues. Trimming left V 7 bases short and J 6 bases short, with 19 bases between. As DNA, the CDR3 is TGTGCCAGCACTACGACTTTAGGGTACGGCGAGCAGTACTTC. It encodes CASTTTLGYGEQYF.

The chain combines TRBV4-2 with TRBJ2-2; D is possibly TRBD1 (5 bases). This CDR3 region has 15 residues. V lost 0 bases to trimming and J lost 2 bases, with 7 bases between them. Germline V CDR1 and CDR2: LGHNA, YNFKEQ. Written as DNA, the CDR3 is TGTGCCAGCAGCCAAGAAGACAGAAACACCGGGGAGCTGTTTTTT. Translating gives CASSQEDRNTGELFF.

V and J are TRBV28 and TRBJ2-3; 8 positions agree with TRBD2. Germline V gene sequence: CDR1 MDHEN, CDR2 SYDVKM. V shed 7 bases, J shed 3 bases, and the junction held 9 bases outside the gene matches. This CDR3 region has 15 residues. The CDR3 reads CASTVGGAGTDTQYF. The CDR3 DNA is TGTGCCAGCACCGTCGGGGGGGCCGGGACAGATACGCAGTATTTT.

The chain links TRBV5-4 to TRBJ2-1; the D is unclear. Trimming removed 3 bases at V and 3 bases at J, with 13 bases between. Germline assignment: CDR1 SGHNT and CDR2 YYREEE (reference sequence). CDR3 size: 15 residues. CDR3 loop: CASSSRAPGYNEQFF. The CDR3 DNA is TGTGCCAGCAGCTCCCGGGCCCCAGGCTACAATGAGCAGTTCTTC.

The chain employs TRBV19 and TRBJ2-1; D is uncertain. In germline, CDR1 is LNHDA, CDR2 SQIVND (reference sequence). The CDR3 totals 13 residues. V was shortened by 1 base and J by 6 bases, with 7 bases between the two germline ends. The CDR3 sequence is CASSIAGLNEQFF. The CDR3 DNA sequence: TGTGCCAGTAGTATAGCAGGCCTCAATGAGCAGTTCTTC.

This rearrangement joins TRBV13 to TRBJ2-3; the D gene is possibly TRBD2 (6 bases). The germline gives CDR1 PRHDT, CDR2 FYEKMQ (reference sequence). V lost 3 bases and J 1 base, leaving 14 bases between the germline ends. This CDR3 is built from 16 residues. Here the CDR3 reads CASSFYRRERTDTQYF. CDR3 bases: TGTGCCAGCAGCTTTTACCGGCGGGAACGCACAGATACGCAGTATTTT.

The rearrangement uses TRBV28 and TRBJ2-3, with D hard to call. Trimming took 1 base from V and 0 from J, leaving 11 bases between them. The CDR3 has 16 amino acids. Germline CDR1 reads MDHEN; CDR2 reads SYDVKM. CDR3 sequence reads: CASSLSPSSSTDTQYF. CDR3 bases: TGTGCCAGCAGTTTATCCCCTAGTTCTAGCACAGATACGCAGTATTTT. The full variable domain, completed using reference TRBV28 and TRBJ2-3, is DVKVTQSSRYLVKRTGEKVFLECVQDMDHENMFWYRQDPGLGLRLIYFSYDVKMKEKGDIPEGYSVSREKKERFSLILESASTNQTSMYLCASSLSPSSSTDTQYFGPGTRLTVL.

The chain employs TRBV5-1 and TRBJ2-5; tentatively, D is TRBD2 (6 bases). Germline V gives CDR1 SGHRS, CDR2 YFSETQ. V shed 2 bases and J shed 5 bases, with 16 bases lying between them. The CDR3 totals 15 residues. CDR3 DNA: TGCGCCAGCAGCTTCTTCGGGACGGAGGGGGAGACCCAGTACTTC. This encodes CASSFFGTEGETQYF.

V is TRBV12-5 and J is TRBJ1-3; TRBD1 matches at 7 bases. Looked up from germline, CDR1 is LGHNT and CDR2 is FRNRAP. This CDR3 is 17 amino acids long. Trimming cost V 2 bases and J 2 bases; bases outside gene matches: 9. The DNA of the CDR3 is TGTGCTAGTGGTTTGCCCCCGAGGAGGGGGCCTGGAAACACCATATATTTT. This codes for CASGLPPRRGPGNTIYF.